This note documents a single T cell receptor (beta chain) sequence. Its antigen is not known. The read ends 3 residues shy of where the CDR3 ends; the end is completed using the germline J gene. The data were taken from a study of T cells in women clearing cervical HPV infection. Study details: Controls gave blood once infection was undetectable; cases at lesion identification.

Study-level points and caveats: Controls had more TRBV6-7 (0.16%) than cases (about 0.11%). CIN3+ cases had significantly higher TCR repertoire richness than controls, but evenness did not differ. Unknown T-cell numbers per sample may underlie the richness differences.

Germline CDR1 and CDR2: SGHVS and FQNEAQ. V lost 1 base to trimming and J lost 9 bases, with 16 bases between them. The CDR3 consists of 16 residues. Sequencing used immunoSEQ multiplex PCR; TCRdb keeps in-frame clones, though not all of them. This sample contains roughly 30,000 clones. This clonotype was sampled from a woman aged 18-69 years with a cervical HPV16 infection that either progressed to CIN3+ or cleared (not recorded which). Sequenced: blood buffy coat. V usage is TRBV7-8 and J usage is TRBJ1-6; D is unclear. The CDR3 loop is CASSLVDRGIGSPLHF. Incomplete CDR3 DNA: TGTGCCAGCAGCTTAGTTGATCGGGGTATAGGTTCACCC. The entire variable domain, with the rest obtained from reference TRBV7-8 and TRBJ1-6, is as follows: GAGVSQSPRYKVAKRGQDVALRCDPISGHVSLFWYQQALGQGPEFLTYFQNEAQLDKSGLPSDRFFAERPEGSVSTLKIQRTQQEDSAVYLCASSLVDRGIGSPLHFGNGTRLTVT.